This T cell receptor (beta chain) was profiled in a study of T cell responses to AZD1222 COVID-19 vaccine (dated by TCRdb to about 2021). Regarding the complete study: TCR sequencing covered roughly 230 trial participants: around 210 given two doses of AZD1222 and 26 given two doses of MenACWY control vaccine. Trial participants were enrolled into age subgroups of 18-55, 56-69 and 70-plus years, which contained about 150, 28 and 57 TCR-sequenced participants, respectively.

Study-wide conclusions, independent of this receptor: Only five to seven AZD1222 recipients were SARS-CoV-2 seropositive at baseline, limiting conclusions about previously exposed vaccinees. Reportedly, close to half of the unique spike-specific TCRs recognized epitopes lying outside the regions that are mutated in the B.1.351 and B.1.1.7 variants. Vaccine-associated CD4 TCRs spanned the whole spike protein, with dominant responses in regions 160-218 and 743-854. Participants were mostly white British and included more females than males, and it was suggested by the authors that clonal diversity may have been underestimated. No day 14 peak-response samples were available, so repertoires were characterized only after the peak T cell response. In the small 56-69-year group, the increase in depth fell short of significance, most likely because of low power. After two AZD1222 doses, both the breadth and the depth of spike-specific TCRs were significantly higher than at day 0 and than in MenACWY recipients.

V and J are truncated by 2 bases and 6 bases respectively, leaving an intervening sequence of 7 bases. Taken from cysteine to phenylalanine, the CDR3 has 11 residues. Solely the CDR3 DNA is kept, with 33 bases framed from the first base. From a lookup of the germline V gene (reference sequence), CDR1 and CDR2 are DFQATT and SNEGSKA. The time point label here, explained by the study, means: about 28 days (+/-7) after the second vaccine dose. AZD1222 recipients whose second dose came at about 4 weeks and those whose second dose came at about 12 weeks were combined into one group, since spike-specific TCR depth and breadth did not differ between the two schedules. Vaccinee samples came from UK trials COV001 and COV002, including a single-blind randomized controlled phase 2/3 trial of AZD1222 (ChAdOx1 nCoV-19) in healthy adults. For TCRbeta chain sequencing, PBMC samples from trial participants were taken at day 0 and at day 28 after the second dose.

In its sample, this clone was seen once. Its antigen target is currently unknown. The input lacks base qualities; no much larger clone sits a single base away. The CDR3 regions of human TCRbeta chains were analyzed by immunosequencing. The published analysis was carried out like this. Repertoire TCRs were checked for matches against a reference library of SARS-CoV-2-specific TCRs that had been generated using the MIRA antigen-specificity platform. Breadth meant the fraction of unique TCRs that were SARS-CoV-2-associated, whereas depth meant the fraction of total T cells that were SARS-CoV-2-associated. Using the MIRA data, each spike-specific TCR was mapped to the spike region that the TCR reacts to and placed in a CD4 or CD8 class. Log10-transformed breadth and depth values were compared by one-way ANOVA with Sidak's multiple comparisons tests. TCRdb stores this immuneACCESS table with in-frame sequences only. Part of the clones is absent; in the studies checked, under half of the shortfall reflects unresolved V genes, and no reason is known for the rest. That table furnishes V, J and clone size, whereas the DNA furnished D and trimming. This sample is represented by 130,000 or so clones; roughly nine tenths of them were singletons. The ten biggest clones cover roughly 3.9% of the sample.

Sequencing used peripheral blood, obtained 28 days after the second AZD1222 dose. The chain joins TRBV20-1 to TRBJ1-2, with no reliable assignment of the D segment. The origin of this receptor is an adult who received the AZD1222 COVID-19 vaccine. The DNA reads TGCAGTGCTAGACACCATGATGGCTACACCTTC. It specifies CSARHHDGYTF.